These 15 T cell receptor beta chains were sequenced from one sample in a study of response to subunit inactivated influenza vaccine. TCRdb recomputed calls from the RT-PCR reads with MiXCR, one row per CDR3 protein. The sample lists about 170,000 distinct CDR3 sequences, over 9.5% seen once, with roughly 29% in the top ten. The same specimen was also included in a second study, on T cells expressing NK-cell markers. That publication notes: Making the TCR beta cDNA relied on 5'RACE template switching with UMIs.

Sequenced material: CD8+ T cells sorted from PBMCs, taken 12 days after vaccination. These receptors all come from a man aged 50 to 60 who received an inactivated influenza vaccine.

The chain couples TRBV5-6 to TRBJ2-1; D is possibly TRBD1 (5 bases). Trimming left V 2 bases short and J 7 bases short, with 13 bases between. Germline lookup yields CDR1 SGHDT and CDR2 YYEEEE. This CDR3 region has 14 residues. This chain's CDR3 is CASSFDSLSNEQFF. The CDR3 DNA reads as TGTGCCAGCAGCTTCGACAGCCTGAGTAATGAGCAGTTCTTC.

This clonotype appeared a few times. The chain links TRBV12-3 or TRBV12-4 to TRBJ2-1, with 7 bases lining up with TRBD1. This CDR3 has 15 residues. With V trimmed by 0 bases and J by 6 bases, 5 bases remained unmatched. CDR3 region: CASSLARAGGNEQFF. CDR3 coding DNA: TGTGCCAGCAGTTTAGCGCGGGCAGGGGGCAATGAGCAGTTCTTC.

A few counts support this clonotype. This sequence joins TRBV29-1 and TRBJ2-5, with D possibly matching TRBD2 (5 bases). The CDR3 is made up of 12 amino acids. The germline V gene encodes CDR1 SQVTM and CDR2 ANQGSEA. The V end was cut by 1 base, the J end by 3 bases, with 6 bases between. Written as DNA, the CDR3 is TGCAGCGTTGAAGGGGGAGAAGAGACCCAGTACTTC. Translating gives CSVEGGEETQYF.

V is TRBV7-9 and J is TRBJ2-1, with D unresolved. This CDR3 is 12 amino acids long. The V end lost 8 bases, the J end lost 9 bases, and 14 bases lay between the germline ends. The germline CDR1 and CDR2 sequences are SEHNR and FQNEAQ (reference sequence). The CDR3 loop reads CASLKPDGEQFF. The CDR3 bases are TGTGCCAGCCTCAAGCCCGACGGTGAGCAGTTCTTC.

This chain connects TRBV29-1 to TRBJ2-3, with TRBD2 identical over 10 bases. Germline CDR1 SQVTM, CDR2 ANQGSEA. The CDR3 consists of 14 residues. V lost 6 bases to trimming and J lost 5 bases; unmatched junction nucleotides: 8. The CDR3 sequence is CSVVAGGDIDTQYF. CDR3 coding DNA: TGCAGCGTGGTAGCGGGGGGTGATATAGATACGCAGTATTTT.

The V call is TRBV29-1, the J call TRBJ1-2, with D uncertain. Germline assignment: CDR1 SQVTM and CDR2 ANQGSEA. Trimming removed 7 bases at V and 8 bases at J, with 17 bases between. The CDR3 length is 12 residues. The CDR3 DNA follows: TGCAGCGCCGACGACGGATTCAACGGCTACACCTTC. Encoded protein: CSADDGFNGYTF.

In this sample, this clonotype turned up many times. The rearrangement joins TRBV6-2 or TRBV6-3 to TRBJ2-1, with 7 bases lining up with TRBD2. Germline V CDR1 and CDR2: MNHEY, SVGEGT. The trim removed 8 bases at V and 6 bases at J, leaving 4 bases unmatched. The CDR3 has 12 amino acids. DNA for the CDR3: TGTGCCAGCTCGGGAGGTATCAATGAGCAGTTCTTC. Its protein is CASSGGINEQFF.

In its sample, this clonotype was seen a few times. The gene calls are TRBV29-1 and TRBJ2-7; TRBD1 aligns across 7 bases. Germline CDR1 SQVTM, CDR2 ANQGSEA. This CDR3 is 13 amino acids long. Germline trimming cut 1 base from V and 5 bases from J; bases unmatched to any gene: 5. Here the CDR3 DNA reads TGCAGCGTTGAAGGACAGGGATTCGACGAGCAGTACTTC. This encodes CSVEGQGFDEQYF.

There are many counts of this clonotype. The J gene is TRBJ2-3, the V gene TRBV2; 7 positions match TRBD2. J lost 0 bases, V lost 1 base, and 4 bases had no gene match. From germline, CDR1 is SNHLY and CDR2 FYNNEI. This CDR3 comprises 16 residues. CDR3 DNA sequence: TGTGCCAGCAGTGAAGGGCTAGCGGCTAGCACAGATACGCAGTATTTT. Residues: CASSEGLAASTDTQYF.

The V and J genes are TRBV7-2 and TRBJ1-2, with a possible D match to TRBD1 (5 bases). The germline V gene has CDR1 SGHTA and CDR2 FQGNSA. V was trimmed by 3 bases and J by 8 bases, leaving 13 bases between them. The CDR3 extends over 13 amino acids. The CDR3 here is CASSFGGAEGYTF. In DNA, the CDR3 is TGTGCCAGCAGCTTCGGTGGGGCGGAAGGCTACACCTTC. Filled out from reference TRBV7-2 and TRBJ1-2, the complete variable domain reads GAGVSQSPSNKVTEKGKDVELRCDPISGHTALYWYRQSLGQGLEFLIYFQGNSAPDKSGLPSDRFSAERTGGSVSTLTIQRTQQEDSAVYLCASSFGGAEGYTFGSGTRLTVV.

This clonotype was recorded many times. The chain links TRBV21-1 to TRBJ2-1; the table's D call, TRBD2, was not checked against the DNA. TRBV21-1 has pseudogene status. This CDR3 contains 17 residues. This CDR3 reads CASSKDTRLACYNEQFF. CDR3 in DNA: TGTGCCAGCAGCAAAGACACCCGACTAGCGTGCTACAATGAGCAGTTCTTC.

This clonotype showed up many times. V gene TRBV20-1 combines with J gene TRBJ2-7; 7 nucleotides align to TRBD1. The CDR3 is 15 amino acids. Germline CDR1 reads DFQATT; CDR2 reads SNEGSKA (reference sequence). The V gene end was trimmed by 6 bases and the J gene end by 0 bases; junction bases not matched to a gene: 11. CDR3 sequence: CSAEDRLGNSYEQYF. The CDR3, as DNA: TGCAGTGCCGAGGACAGGCTAGGGAACTCCTACGAGCAGTACTTC.

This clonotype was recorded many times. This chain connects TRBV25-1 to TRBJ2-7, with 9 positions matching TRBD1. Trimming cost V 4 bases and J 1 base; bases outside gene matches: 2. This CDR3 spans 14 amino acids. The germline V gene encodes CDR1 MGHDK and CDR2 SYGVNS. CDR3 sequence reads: CASSAGTGSYEQYF. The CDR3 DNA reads TGTGCCAGCAGTGCCGGGACAGGGTCCTACGAGCAGTACTTC.

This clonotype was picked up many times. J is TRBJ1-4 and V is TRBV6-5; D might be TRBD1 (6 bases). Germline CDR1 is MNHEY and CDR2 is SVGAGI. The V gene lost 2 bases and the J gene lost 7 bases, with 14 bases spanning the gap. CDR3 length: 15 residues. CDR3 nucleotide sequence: TGTGCCAGCAGTTACATGGGGGGCATCGGTGAAAAACTGTTTTTT. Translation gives CASSYMGGIGEKLFF.

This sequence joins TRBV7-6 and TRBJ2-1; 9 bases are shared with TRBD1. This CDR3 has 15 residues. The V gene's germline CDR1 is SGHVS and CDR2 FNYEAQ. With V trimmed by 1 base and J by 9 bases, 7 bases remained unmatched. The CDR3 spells CASSLGTGGLGEQFF. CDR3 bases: TGTGCCAGCAGCTTAGGTACAGGGGGCCTAGGTGAGCAGTTCTTC.